A selection of T cell receptor beta chains follows, all from one sample in a study of T cells in Graves' hyperthyroidism and ophthalmopathy. MiXCR was run by TCRdb on the multiplex PCR reads, yielding one entry per CDR3 protein. The table shows some 300,000 distinct CDR3 sequences, with 12% to 15% occurring only once. The sequenced sample consisted of blood. These receptor sequences come from a woman between 40 and 55 years old with Graves' hyperthyroidism. Each CDR3 is given with its conserved first and last residue. D genes are given only for firm matches. The size field is filled for only some rows; it gives once, few, many or a size class.

.	.	TRBV27	TRBJ2-1	TGTGCCACCAGGGTCCCCAGCTCCTACAATGAGCAGTTCTTC	CATRVPSSYNEQFF
few	TRBD2	TRBV24-1	TRBJ2-1	TGTGCCACCAGTGATTTGTGGCTAGCGGGAGAATTTAATGAGCAGTTCTTC	CATSDLWLAGEFNEQFF
.	TRBD2	TRBV30	TRBJ2-1	TGTGCCTGGAGTAGCGGGAGATCCTACAATGAGCAGTTCTTC	CAWSSGRSYNEQFF
many	.	TRBV3-1	TRBJ1-6	TGTGCCAGCAGCCAAAGGACATATTCACCCCTCCACTTT	CASSQRTYSPLHF
few	TRBD2	TRBV2	TRBJ2-2	TGTGCCATAGGGCGGGAGCGAGACACCGGGGAGCTGTTTTTT	CAIGRERDTGELFF
many	TRBD1	TRBV7-2	TRBJ1-5	TGTGCCACCGGACAGGGAAGGGGTCAGCCCCAGCATTTT	CATGQGRGQPQHF
many	.	TRBV28	TRBJ2-1	TGTGCCAGCAGTTTAATCGGAAGCTCCTACAATGAGCAGTTCTTC	CASSLIGSSYNEQFF
many	TRBD1	TRBV28	TRBJ2-5	TGTGCCAGCAGTTCTCGACAGGGGGCGGGAGAGACCCAGTACTTC	CASSSRQGAGETQYF
many	.	TRBV2	TRBJ2-3	TGTGCCATCCGAGGGGGGGCCACAGATACGCAGTATTTT	CAIRGGATDTQYF
.	TRBD1	TRBV28	TRBJ2-5	TGTGCCAGCAGTTCCGGACAGGGGGAGACCCAGTACTTC	CASSSGQGETQYF
many	.	TRBV6-1	TRBJ1-2	TGTGCCAGCAGTGACCCCTTCTTAGGGGGGCCACGCGGCTACACCTTC	CASSDPFLGGPRGYTF
few	.	TRBV29-1	TRBJ1-2	TGCAGCGCCCGAGAGGACAGAGAAGGAGGCTACACCTTC	CSAREDREGGYTF
.	.	TRBV6-1	TRBJ1-2	TGTGCCAGCAGTGGGGGACGTCAGGGCTACACCTTC	CASSGGRQGYTF
many	.	TRBV5-1	TRBJ2-3	TGCGCCAGCAGCTGGGGCCTCCGCACAGATACGCAGTATTTT	CASSWGLRTDTQYF
.	.	TRBV4-1	TRBJ1-2	TGCGCCAGCAGCCAGGGACTGTGGAATGGCTACACCTTC	CASSQGLWNGYTF
many	.	TRBV3-1	TRBJ1-5	TGTGCCAGCAGCCCAGGGACGGGGCAGCATCAGCCCCAGCATTTT	CASSPGTGQHQPQHF
many	TRBD1	TRBV11-1	TRBJ1-2	TGTGCCAGCAGTCAAAAATCCGGGACAGTCTATGGCTACACCTTC	CASSQKSGTVYGYTF
.	.	TRBV20-1	TRBJ2-2	TGCAGTGCTAGAGATGCCCTGCGGGTAATCACCGGGGAGCTGTTTTTT	CSARDALRVITGELFF
many	.	TRBV6-1	TRBJ2-1	TGTGCCAGCAGTGATCAACGGGGGATCTACAATGAGCAGTTCTTC	CASSDQRGIYNEQFF
many	TRBD1	TRBV19	TRBJ1-1	TGTGCCAGTAGTCCCGGGACAGGGAGGGGGAAGAACACTGAAGCTTTCTTT	CASSPGTGRGKNTEAFF
many	.	TRBV4-1	TRBJ2-7	TGCGCCAGCAGAGTCCGGGACGGCTCCTACGAGCAGTACTTC	CASRVRDGSYEQYF
.	TRBD1	TRBV20-1	TRBJ1-2	TGCAGTGCTAGATCGGAACAGGGGGTGTATGGCTACACCTTC	CSARSEQGVYGYTF
many	.	TRBV20-1	TRBJ1-4	TGCAGTGCTAGTGTGGGTTCAAGAAATGAAAAACTGTTTTTT	CSASVGSRNEKLFF
many	.	TRBV18	TRBJ2-1	TGTGCCAGCTCACCGGAGCTAAGCTCCTACAATGAGCAGTTCTTC	CASSPELSSYNEQFF
few	.	TRBV10-3	TRBJ1-1	TGTGCCATCGCCAATGTGGGGGCGAACACTGAAGCTTTCTTT	CAIANVGANTEAFF
.	.	TRBV7-6	TRBJ1-2	TGTGCCAGCAGCTTAGAGACCGGGACATTTAGAGGCTACACCTTC	CASSLETGTFRGYTF
many	TRBD1	TRBV5-1	TRBJ2-5	TGCGCCAGCACGTCGACAGGGTCACAAGAGACCCAGTACTTC	CASTSTGSQETQYF
.	TRBD1	TRBV12-3/TRBV12-4	TRBJ1-6	TGTGCCAGCAGCCGGGACAGCCCTCCCCTCCACTTT	CASSRDSPPLHF
.	TRBD2	TRBV29-1	TRBJ2-1	TGCAGCGTTGGCGGGACTAGCGGGAGTCGGACCTACAATGAGCAGTTCTTC	CSVGGTSGSRTYNEQFF
.	.	TRBV20-1	TRBJ2-1	TGCAGTGCTAGAGATACACGGAGGGCCCACAATGAGCAGTTCTTC	CSARDTRRAHNEQFF
many	.	TRBV20-1	TRBJ1-5	TGCAGTGCCTCTCCCCCAGCAGGGCGATTGAATCAGCCCCAGCATTTT	CSASPPAGRLNQPQHF
.	TRBD2	TRBV30	TRBJ2-7	TGTGCCTGGAGGTTAGCGGGTTCCTACGAGCAGTACTTC	CAWRLAGSYEQYF
many	.	TRBV5-6	TRBJ2-5	TGTGCCAGCAGCTTCGGCCCCTCATGGCGAGAGACCCAGTACTTC	CASSFGPSWRETQYF
many	TRBD1	TRBV19	TRBJ2-7	TGTGCCAGTAGTCAACAGGGGAAAATGAACTACGAGCAGTACTTC	CASSQQGKMNYEQYF
few	TRBD2	TRBV4-1	TRBJ2-2	TGCGCCAGCAGCCAAGGGGGCCTGGGACTAGCGGGAGGCACCGGGGAGCTGTTTTTT	CASSQGGLGLAGGTGELFF
many	.	TRBV6-1	TRBJ2-2	TGTGCCAGCAGTTCGCTGGGGGAGCTGTTTTTT	CASSSLGELFF
.	.	TRBV29-1	TRBJ2-7	TGCAGCGTGGAAACAGGGCCGAACTCCTACGAGCAGTACTTC	CSVETGPNSYEQYF
many	.	TRBV4-1	TRBJ1-4	TGCGCCAGCAGTGTTGCAACTAATGAAAAACTGTTTTTT	CASSVATNEKLFF
many	.	TRBV29-1	TRBJ2-1	TGCAGCGTTGAGGTCCAGCAGGCGGACGAGCAGTTCTTC	CSVEVQQADEQFF
.	TRBD1	TRBV7-8	TRBJ1-5	TGTGCCAGCAGCTCCATGGGACAGCCCTCCAATCAGCCCCAGCATTTT	CASSSMGQPSNQPQHF
many	.	TRBV11-2	TRBJ2-2	TGTGCCAGCAGCTTAAGGGACACCGGGGAGCTGTTTTTT	CASSLRDTGELFF
many	.	TRBV12-3/TRBV12-4	TRBJ2-3	TGTGCCAGCAGTTTACATATAGGGAAGGGCACAGATACGCAGTATTTT	CASSLHIGKGTDTQYF
many	.	TRBV25-1	TRBJ2-7	TGTGCCAGCAGTGTTCCGGGCTCCAGCTACGAGCAGTACTTC	CASSVPGSSYEQYF
.	TRBD2	TRBV6-1	TRBJ2-1	TGTGCCAGCAGAACTAATAGCGGGGGCTTGTCCAATGAGCAGTTCTTC	CASRTNSGGLSNEQFF
many	TRBD1	TRBV2	TRBJ2-1	TGTGCCAGCACCCCCGAGACAGGGGGCATTAATGAGCAGTTCTTC	CASTPETGGINEQFF
few	.	TRBV12-3/TRBV12-4	TRBJ2-1	TGTGCCAGCACCCCTGGGGGAGTGGGTGAGCAGTTCTTC	CASTPGGVGEQFF
.	.	TRBV7-3	TRBJ1-2	TGTGCCAGCAGCTCGGGACGGGGCTATGGCTACACCTTC	CASSSGRGYGYTF
.	.	TRBV6-1	TRBJ2-2	TGTGCCAGCAGTTCTCTCACCGGGACTGCCACCGGGGAGCTGTTTTTT	CASSSLTGTATGELFF
many	.	TRBV18	TRBJ1-2	TGTGCCAGCTCACCAGCCAGTTATGGCTACACCTTC	CASSPASYGYTF
many	TRBD1	TRBV28	TRBJ1-1	TGTGCCAGCAGTTTCGGGACAGGTCTGAACACTGAAGCTTTCTTT	CASSFGTGLNTEAFF
many	TRBD1	TRBV27	TRBJ2-3	TGTGCCAGCAGGGCCGGGACAGGGGGGACAGATACGCAGTATTTT	CASRAGTGGTDTQYF